A selection of T cell receptor beta chains follows, all from one sample in a study of prognosis after radiotherapy for stage I lung cancer. TCRdb analysed the multiplex PCR reads with MiXCR anew, one entry per CDR3 protein. Seen here are around 30,000 distinct CDR3 sequences, less than 40% observed once, and the top ten hold 16%. The sequencing here drew on PBMCs, taken before or after stereotactic body radiation therapy (not recorded which). All receptors derive from a donor at least 50 years old with non-small cell lung cancer. Each CDR3 is given with its conserved first and last residue. D genes are given only for firm matches. Rows may omit the clone size; those that give it use once, few, many or a size class.

cdr3_length,j_call,v_call,clone_size,d_call,cdr3_aa,cdr3_nt
16,TRBJ1-5,TRBV6-1,-,TRBD1,CASSPSLGQGRQQQHF,TGTGCCAGCAGTCCTAGCCTGGGACAGGGCAGACAGCAACAGCATTTT
14,TRBJ2-7,TRBV7-2,-,-,CASSLSQGSYEQYF,TGTGCCAGCAGCTTGAGTCAGGGGTCCTACGAGCAGTACTTC
13,TRBJ2-1,TRBV5-4,few,TRBD1,CASSYDRANEQLF,TGTGCCAGCAGTTACGACAGGGCCAATGAGCAGCTCTTC
14,TRBJ1-1,TRBV5-1,many,-,CASSSGQRNTEAFF,TGCGCCAGCAGCTCAGGGCAGAGAAACACTGAAGCTTTCTTT
14,TRBJ2-5,TRBV11-2,many,TRBD2,CASSLTSGDETQYF,TGTGCCAGCAGCTTGACTAGCGGGGATGAGACCCAGTACTTC
14,TRBJ2-1,TRBV6-1,-,-,CASSANHTIPEQFF,TGTGCCAGCAGTGCCAACCATACTATACCTGAGCAGTTCTTC
14,TRBJ1-2,TRBV3-1,once,TRBD1,CASSRSGTGGGYTF,TGTGCCAGCAGCCGATCCGGGACAGGGGGCGGCTACACCTTC
15,TRBJ1-5,TRBV5-1,-,TRBD1,CASSPQGGGNHPQHF,TGCGCCAGCAGCCCCCAGGGGGGAGGCAATCATCCCCAGCATTTT
15,TRBJ1-2,TRBV9,many,TRBD1,CASSVDGQGNYGCTF,TGTGCCAGCAGCGTAGACGGACAGGGGAACTATGGCTGCACCTTC
13,TRBJ2-7,TRBV19,-,-,CASSPRRSHKQYF,TGTGCCAGTAGCCCTAGGAGGTCACACAAGCAGTACTTC
12,TRBJ1-4,TRBV7-9,-,-,CASTLDDEKLFF,TGTGCCAGCACCTTAGATGATGAAAAACTGTTTTTT
15,TRBJ1-1,TRBV5-4,-,-,CASGPTGGGNTEAFF,TGTGCCAGCGGCCCCACCGGGGGGGGGAACACTGAAGCTTTCTTT
16,TRBJ2-7,TRBV4-1,many,TRBD1,CASSQVWGTGAYEQYF,TGCGCCAGCAGCCAAGTCTGGGGGACAGGGGCTTACGAGCAGTACTTC
17,TRBJ1-2,TRBV11-3,few,-,CASSPETRVWANYGYTF,TGTGCCAGCAGCCCTGAGACAAGGGTGTGGGCTAACTATGGCTACACCTTC
15,TRBJ1-2,TRBV28,few,TRBD1,CASSPVTGVHRGYTF,TGTGCCAGCAGTCCGGTAACAGGGGTACATCGCGGCTACACCTTC
15,TRBJ2-7,TRBV6-5,-,-,CASSSQEGCSYEHYF,TGTGCCAGCAGTTCGCAGGAGGGATGCTCCTACGAGCATTACTTC
13,TRBJ2-2,TRBV20-1,-,TRBD1,CSARGQGATELFF,TGCAGTGCTAGAGGACAGGGGGCGACGGAGCTGTTTTTT
18,TRBJ2-2,TRBV5-5,-,-,CASSLLGYRYPNTGELFF,TGTGCCAGCAGCTTGCTGGGATACCGATACCCGAACACCGGGGAGCTGTTTTTT
14,TRBJ1-3,TRBV30,-,-,CAWSAVWVGNTIYF,TGTGCCTGGAGTGCGGTGTGGGTTGGAAACACCATATATTTT
13,TRBJ2-1,TRBV6-5,many,-,CASSYQGVNEQFF,TGTGCCAGCAGTTATCAGGGAGTCAATGAGCAGTTCTTC
13,TRBJ2-5,TRBV6-2/TRBV6-3,many,TRBD2,CASGRTRQETQYF,TGTGCCAGCGGAAGGACTAGGCAAGAGACCCAGTACTTC
15,TRBJ2-6,TRBV6-1,many,-,CASSDHSSGANVLTF,TGTGCCAGCAGTGACCACAGCTCTGGGGCCAACGTCCTGACTTTC
15,TRBJ2-7,TRBV6-1,many,TRBD2,CASSLGTSGNYEQYF,TGTGCCAGCAGTCTAGGGACTAGCGGAAACTACGAGCAGTACTTC
15,TRBJ2-1,TRBV27,-,TRBD2,CASSFSGSSYNEQFF,TGTGCCAGCAGTTTTAGCGGGAGCTCCTACAATGAGCAGTTCTTC
11,TRBJ2-7,TRBV20-1,many,TRBD2,CSARLAGGLYF,TGCAGTGCTAGACTAGCGGGAGGGCTGTACTTC
14,TRBJ1-3,TRBV6-2/TRBV6-3,-,-,CASSYSLSGNTIYF,TGTGCCAGCAGTTACTCGCTCTCTGGAAACACCATATATTTT
14,TRBJ2-2,TRBV2,many,TRBD1,CASLRQGGTGELFF,TGTGCCAGCCTTAGACAGGGTGGAACCGGGGAGCTGTTTTTT
17,TRBJ2-5,TRBV2,few,TRBD2,CAISELASGGPGETQYF,TGTGCCATCAGTGAATTGGCTAGCGGGGGGCCTGGGGAGACCCAGTACTTC
13,TRBJ1-1,TRBV19,many,-,CASRFAKGTEAFF,TGTGCCAGTAGGTTTGCGAAGGGTACTGAAGCTTTCTTT
14,TRBJ1-2,TRBV6-1,many,-,CASSEIRAIEGYTF,TGTGCCAGCAGTGAAATTCGGGCGATAGAGGGCTACACCTTC
16,TRBJ1-1,TRBV4-1,-,-,CASSQEGFLMNTEAFF,TGCGCCAGCAGCCAAGAGGGTTTCCTAATGAACACTGAAGCTTTCTTT
14,TRBJ2-5,TRBV7-9,few,-,CASSLTMGYETQYF,TGTGCCAGCAGCTTAACTATGGGTTATGAGACCCAGTACTTC
16,TRBJ2-3,TRBV11-3,many,TRBD1,CASSPSGTGGTDTQYF,TGTGCCAGCAGCCCGTCCGGGACAGGGGGTACAGATACGCAGTATTTT
14,TRBJ2-3,TRBV27,many,-,CASSPEQGTDTQYF,TGTGCCAGCAGTCCTGAACAGGGCACAGATACGCAGTATTTT
16,TRBJ1-3,TRBV9,many,-,CASSVTPQTSGNTIYF,TGTGCCAGCAGCGTGACCCCACAGACCTCTGGAAACACCATATATTTT
15,TRBJ1-4,TRBV4-1,many,-,CASSQVAQGDEKLFF,TGCGCCAGCAGCCAAGTCGCACAGGGAGACGAAAAACTGTTTTTT
16,TRBJ2-3,TRBV19,many,-,CASMSSTSGQGEAQYF,TGTGCCAGTATGTCGTCGACTAGTGGACAAGGGGAGGCGCAGTATTTT
16,TRBJ2-2,TRBV25-1,-,TRBD1,CASSHRYRGRAGELVF,TGTGCCAGCAGTCACCGGTACAGGGGTAGGGCCGGGGAGCTGGTTTTT
20,TRBJ2-7,TRBV27,many,-,CASSLSMLLGTGQGPYEQYF,-
14,TRBJ2-7,TRBV5-1,-,-,CASSLKVISYEHYF,TGCGCCAGCAGCTTGAAGGTGATCTCCTACGAGCATTACTTC
16,TRBJ2-3,TRBV7-9,-,-,CASSLGGGASTDTQYF,TGTGCCAGCAGCTTAGGAGGGGGGGCGAGCACAGATACGCAGTATTTT
16,TRBJ2-1,TRBV24-1,medium-sized,TRBD1,CATSDPGQGAGNEQFF,TGTGCCACCAGTGACCCGGGACAGGGGGCAGGAAATGAGCAGTTCTTC
14,TRBJ1-5,TRBV6-1,many,-,CASRASGDNQPQHF,TGTGCCAGCAGGGCATCGGGGGACAATCAGCCCCAGCATTTT
15,TRBJ1-2,TRBV2,many,-,CASSESDSLNYGYTF,TGTGCCAGCAGTGAATCGGACAGCCTTAACTATGGCTACACCTTC
15,TRBJ2-3,TRBV9,many,-,CASSDTGTHTDTQYF,TGTGCCAGCAGCGACACGGGAACACACACAGATACGCAGTATTTT
14,TRBJ2-5,TRBV20-1,-,TRBD2,CSAADSTVGRAQYF,TGCAGTGCCGCGGACTCAACTGTCGGGAGGGCCCAGTACTTC
17,TRBJ2-1,TRBV6-2/TRBV6-3,-,TRBD2,CASSYSGGGGRAREQFF,TGTGCCAGCAGTTACTCCGGAGGTGGCGGGAGGGCCAGGGAGCAGTTCTTC
17,TRBJ1-1,TRBV7-9,-,TRBD1,CASSLSRPGGRNTEAFF,TGTGCCAGCAGCTTAAGTCGCCCAGGGGGTAGGAACACTGAAGCTTTCTTT
14,TRBJ1-3,TRBV12-3/TRBV12-4,-,-,CASSLRQGGNTIYF,TGTGCCAGCAGTTTACGGCAGGGTGGAAACACCATATATTTT
12,TRBJ2-7,TRBV20-1,many,-,CSASGRPYEQYF,TGCAGTGCTAGTGGGAGGCCCTACGAGCAGTACTTC
16,TRBJ1-6,TRBV27,medium-sized,-,CASSGSPSSYNSPLHF,TGTGCCAGCAGCGGGTCTCCAAGCTCCTATAATTCACCCCTCCACTTT
13,TRBJ1-1,TRBV7-8,many,-,CASSLGVGTEAFF,TGTGCCAGCAGCTTGGGGGTGGGGACTGAAGCTTTCTTT
21,TRBJ2-1,TRBV20-1,many,TRBD2,CSAKGTSGRTSVPRIYNEQFF,TGCAGTGCCAAGGGGACTAGCGGACGGACAAGCGTTCCCCGGATTTACAATGAGCAGTTCTTC
16,TRBJ2-3,TRBV5-1,-,TRBD2,CAISLGLAGGIDTQYF,TGTGCCATCAGCTTGGGGCTAGCGGGAGGGATAGATACGCAGTATTTT